This T cell receptor beta chain originates from a study of CD8 T cells in ankylosing spondylitis. Study-level findings and limits: Seemingly characteristic of ankylosing spondylitis blood was a TCR beta motif consisting of eight highly homologous variants.

By quantitative 5'-RACE with molecular barcodes, the TCR beta libraries were made. TCRdb passed the 5' RACE reads through MiXCR, listing each CDR3 protein once. The data hold roughly 180,000 distinct CDR3 sequences, with around 13% observed a single time. The V gene lost 6 bases and the J gene lost 3 bases, with 14 bases spanning the gap. Germline V gene lookup returns CDR1 DFQATT and CDR2 SNEGSKA (reference sequence). There are 13 residues in the CDR3. This clonotype has a count of ten or more. Its antigen remains unknown. The sequencing input was blood, either unsorted or a sorted T cell fraction (not recorded which). The TCR was taken from a female donor with ankylosing spondylitis or in good health (not recorded which). The chain uses TRBV20-1 and TRBJ1-1; TRBD1 is a possible D gene (5 bases). CDR3 DNA sequence: TGCAGTGCCCGGACACCCTCCGACACTGAAGCTTTCTTT. This codes for CSARTPSDTEAFF.